This TCR beta chain appears in the sequencing data of a study of technical replicates of blood from a few donors. Repertoires were generated with immunoSEQ multiplex PCR, while TCRdb's copy carries only in-frame clones and drops some. The table shows tens of thousands of clones, with about 94% occurring only once. Trimming shortened V by 0 bases and J by 1 base, and 8 bases separated the two germline ends. The germline CDR1 and CDR2 sequences are ENHRY and SYGVKD. The CDR3 is made up of 15 amino acids. The sequencing input was T cells isolated from PBMCs. This clonotype was obtained from a human donor in good health. The chain has TRBV10-3 and TRBJ2-3; TRBD1 might be the D (5 bases). CDR3 sequence (DNA): TGTGCCATCAGTGAGTCGAGCAGGGGCACAGATACGCAGTATTTT. This translates into CAISESSRGTDTQYF.